Presented here are 2 T cell receptor beta chains from one specimen sequenced in a study of shared clonotypes between healthy human individuals. Only in-frame clones appear in the TCRdb table, and some are missing; sequencing was by immunoSEQ multiplex PCR. The sample has 200,000 to 250,000 clones; over 50% are singletons. The sequencing sample was made of memory CD4+ T cells sorted from blood. Subset indicated: CD45RA-negative fraction. The receptors here all came from a man younger than 45 in good health.

The V call is TRBV5-8, the J call TRBJ2-7; no definite D call. V lost 1 base to trimming and J lost 1 base, with 15 bases between them. Per the germline V gene, CDR1 is SGHTS and CDR2 is YDEGEE. This CDR3 comprises 16 residues. This chain's CDR3 is CASSLTLARGSYEQYF. The CDR3 nucleotides read TGTGCCAGCAGCTTGACTTTGGCACGAGGATCCTACGAGCAGTACTTC.

The chain joins TRBV29-1 to TRBJ2-3; TRBD2 agrees at 11 bases. CDR3 length: 14 amino acids. Germline V lookup: CDR1 SQVTM, CDR2 ANQGSEA. Trimming cost V 2 bases and J 3 bases; bases outside gene matches: 1. CDR3 nucleotides: TGCAGCGTTGAAAGGACTAGCGGGACAGATACGCAGTATTTT. It yields the protein CSVERTSGTDTQYF.